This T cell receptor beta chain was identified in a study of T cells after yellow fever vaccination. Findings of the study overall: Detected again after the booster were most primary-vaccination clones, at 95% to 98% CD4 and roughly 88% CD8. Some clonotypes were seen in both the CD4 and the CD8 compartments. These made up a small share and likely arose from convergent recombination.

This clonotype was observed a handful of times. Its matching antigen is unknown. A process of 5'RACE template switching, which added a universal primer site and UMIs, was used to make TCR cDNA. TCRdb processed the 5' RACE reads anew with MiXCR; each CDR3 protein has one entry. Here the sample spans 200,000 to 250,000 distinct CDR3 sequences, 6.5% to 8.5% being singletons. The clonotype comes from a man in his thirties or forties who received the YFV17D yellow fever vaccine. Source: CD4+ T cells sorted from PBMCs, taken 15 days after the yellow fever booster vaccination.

Here the CDR3 reads CASSPGLAGVTGEQYF. CDR3 in DNA: TGTGCCAGCTCACCGGGACTAGCGGGAGTAACGGGGGAGCAGTACTTC. The rearrangement joins TRBV18 to TRBJ2-7, with 14 bases aligning to TRBD2. V shed 3 bases and J 7 bases; nucleotides not matched to a gene: 8. From germline, CDR1 is KGHSH and CDR2 LQKENI. The length of the CDR3 is 16 residues.